This T cell receptor (beta chain) was documented in a study of cytomegalovirus exposure and HLA in healthy donors. This clone was detected a few times. Antigen unknown. V gave up 10 bases and J gave up 3 bases, with 13 bases separating them. Germline-derived CDR1 and CDR2 are MDHEN and SYDVKM. The CDR3 contains 12 residues. Both 60 Vbeta primers and 13 Jbeta primers went into the PCR. The data were produced by immunoSEQ multiplex PCR, yet TCRdb's version contains in-frame clones alone and is incomplete. The sample consists of about 130,000 clones, 65% to 80% of them appearing once. Study results and caveats: TRBV6-2, TRBV6-3 and some other V segments were excluded as indistinguishable. It was only CMV serostatus that was available as immune exposure information.

Sequenced: PBMCs. This sequence joins TRBV28 and TRBJ2-7, with D perhaps TRBD1 (5 bases). The TCR sequence derives from a man aged 35-49 years in good health and CMV-seronegative. The CDR3 is CATHRRGYEQYF. DNA for the CDR3: TGTGCCACCCACAGGAGAGGCTACGAGCAGTACTTC. Together with reference TRBV28 and TRBJ2-7, the CDR3 gives the full variable domain: DVKVTQSSRYLVKRTGEKVFLECVQDMDHENMFWYRQDPGLGLRLIYFSYDVKMKEKGDIPEGYSVSREKKERFSLILESASTNQTSMYLCATHRRGYEQYFGPGTRLTVT.